The source of this T cell receptor (beta chain) is a study of technical replicates of blood from a handful of donors. Germline loops: CDR1 SGHRS, CDR2 YFSETQ. The CDR3 consists of 14 residues. V was clipped by 6 bases and J by 4 bases; unmatched bases: 4. Only in-frame clones appear in the TCRdb table, and some are missing; sequencing was by immunoSEQ multiplex PCR. The repertoire holds over 55,000 clones, with roughly 86% as singletons. This chain uses TRBV5-1 with TRBJ2-2; 9 bases are shared with TRBD2. Material for sequencing was PBMCs. This TCR came from a human donor in good health. Some clones in this sample may be carry-over from other donors' samples. This CDR3 is CASKVAGVTGELFF. CDR3 nucleotides: TGCGCCAGCAAGGTAGCGGGAGTCACCGGGGAGCTGTTTTTT.